The entry that follows covers one T cell receptor beta chain sequence. These data are taken from a study of blood T cell repertoires in COVID-19. Overall study: Collection of acute and convalescent COVID-19 samples took place in the United States, Italy and Spain.

In the authors' methods: Researchers report that nucleated cell counts were estimated from reference gene primer amplification. Profiled with immunoSEQ multiplex PCR; TCRdb holds only in-frame clones, not every one. The DNA was the basis for D and trimming; V, J and clone size are from that table. The repertoire has 100,000 to 150,000 clones, roughly 72% of them found once; the top ten carry around 6%. Trimming removed 7 bases from V and 5 bases from J, with 14 bases in between. CDR1 MNHEY and CDR2 SVGAGI come from the germline V gene. The CDR3 has 14 residues. This chain uses TRBV6-5 with TRBJ2-2; no definite D call. The source material was peripheral blood. The clonotype was recovered from a man in his 60s with acute or convalescent COVID-19. The CDR3 DNA reads TGTGCCAGCATTTCGCGGCGCGAGACCGGGGAGCTGTTTTTT. Translated: CASISRRETGELFF.